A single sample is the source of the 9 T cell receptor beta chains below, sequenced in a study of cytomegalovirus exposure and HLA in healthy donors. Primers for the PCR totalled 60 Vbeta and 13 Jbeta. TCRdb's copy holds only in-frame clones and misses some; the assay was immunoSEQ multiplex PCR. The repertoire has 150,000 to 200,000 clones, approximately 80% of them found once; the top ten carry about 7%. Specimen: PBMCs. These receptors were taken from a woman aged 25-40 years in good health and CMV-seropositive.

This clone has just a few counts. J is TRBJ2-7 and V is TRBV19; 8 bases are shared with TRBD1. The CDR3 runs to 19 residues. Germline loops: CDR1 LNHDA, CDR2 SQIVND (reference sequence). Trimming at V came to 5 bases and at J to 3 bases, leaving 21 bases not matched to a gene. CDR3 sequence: CASSVSGTGRGQFDYEQYF. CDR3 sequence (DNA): TGTGCCAGTAGTGTCTCAGGGACAGGTCGGGGCCAATTTGACTACGAGCAGTACTTC.

The CDR3 DNA reads TGCAGCGTTGTGACAGGAAACACCATATATTTT. It is translated as CSVVTGNTIYF. The rearrangement uses TRBV29-1 and TRBJ1-3, with D unclear. V gave up 4 bases and J gave up 4 bases, with 5 bases separating them. Germline V gives CDR1 SQVTM, CDR2 ANQGSEA. The CDR3 covers 11 residues.

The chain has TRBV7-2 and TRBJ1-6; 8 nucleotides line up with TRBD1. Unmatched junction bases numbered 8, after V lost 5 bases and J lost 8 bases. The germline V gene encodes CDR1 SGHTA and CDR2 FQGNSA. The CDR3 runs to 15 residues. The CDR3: CASSPQGASYSPLHF. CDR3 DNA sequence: TGTGCCAGCAGCCCCCAGGGGGCTAGTTATTCACCCCTCCACTTT.

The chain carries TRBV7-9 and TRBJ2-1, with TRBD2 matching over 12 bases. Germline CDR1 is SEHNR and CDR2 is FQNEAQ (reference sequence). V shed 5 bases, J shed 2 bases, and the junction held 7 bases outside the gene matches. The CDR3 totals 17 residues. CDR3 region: CASSRTSGGPPYNEQFF. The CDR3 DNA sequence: TGTGCCAGCAGCCGCACTAGCGGGGGGCCACCCTACAATGAGCAGTTCTTC.

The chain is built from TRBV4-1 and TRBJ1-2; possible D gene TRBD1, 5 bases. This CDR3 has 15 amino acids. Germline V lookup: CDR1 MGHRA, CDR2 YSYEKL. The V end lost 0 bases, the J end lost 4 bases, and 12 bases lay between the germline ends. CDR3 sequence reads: CASSQDLQGIYGYTF. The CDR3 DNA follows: TGCGCCAGCAGCCAAGATCTTCAGGGAATCTATGGCTACACCTTC.

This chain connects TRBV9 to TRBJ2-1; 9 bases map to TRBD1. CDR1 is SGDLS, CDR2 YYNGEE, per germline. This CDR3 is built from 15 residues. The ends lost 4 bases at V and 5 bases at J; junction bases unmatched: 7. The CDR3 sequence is CASSPFGQGNNEQFF. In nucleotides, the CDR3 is TGTGCCAGCAGCCCGTTCGGACAGGGGAACAATGAGCAGTTCTTC.

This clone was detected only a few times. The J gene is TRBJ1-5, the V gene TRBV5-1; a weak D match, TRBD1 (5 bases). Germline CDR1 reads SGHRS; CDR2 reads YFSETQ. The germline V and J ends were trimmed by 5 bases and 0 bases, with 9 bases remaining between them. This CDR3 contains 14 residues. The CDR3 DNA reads TGCGCCAGCAGTTTAGACAGTAGCAATCAGCCCCAGCATTTT. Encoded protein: CASSLDSSNQPQHF.

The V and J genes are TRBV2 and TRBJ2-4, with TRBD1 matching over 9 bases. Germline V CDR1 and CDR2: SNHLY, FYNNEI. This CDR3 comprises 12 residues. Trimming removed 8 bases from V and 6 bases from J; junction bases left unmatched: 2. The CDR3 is CASGTGRNIQYF. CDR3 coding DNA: TGTGCCAGCGGGACAGGGCGAAACATTCAGTACTTC.

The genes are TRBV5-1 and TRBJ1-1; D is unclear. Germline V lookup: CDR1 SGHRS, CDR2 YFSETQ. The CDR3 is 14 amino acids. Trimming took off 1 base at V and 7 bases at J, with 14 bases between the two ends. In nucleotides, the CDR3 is TGCGCCAGCAGCTTGAGAACGGGATCCAGTGAAGCTTTCTTT. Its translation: CASSLRTGSSEAFF.